These 17 T cell receptor beta chains share one sample of origin, sequenced in a study of T-cell reconstitution after alpha-beta-depleted transplantation in children. Preparation of the TCRbeta library involved a method that used unique molecular identifiers. One entry per CDR3 protein results from TCRdb running MiXCR on the PCR reads. The repertoire holds around 380,000 distinct CDR3 sequences, approximately 10% seen once, with 4.5% to 6% in the top ten. This specimen was PBMCs from the stem cell graft donor, taken from the stem cell graft. The receptors here all came from a human donor who donated a stem cell graft to a child with acute myeloid leukemia.

This clonotype came up a few times. V gene TRBV13 combines with J gene TRBJ2-7; 9 nucleotides match TRBD2. Germline lookup yields CDR1 PRHDT and CDR2 FYEKMQ (reference sequence). V lost 5 bases, J lost 3 bases, and 5 bases stayed unmatched. The CDR3 runs 14 residues. DNA of the CDR3: TGTGCCAGCAGCATTACTAGCGGGTTCTACGAGCAGTACTTC. As protein: CASSITSGFYEQYF.

V gene TRBV18 combines with J gene TRBJ2-2; D unresolved. The CDR3 has 12 amino acids. CDR1 is KGHSH and CDR2 is LQKENI in the germline V gene. Trimming took 1 base from V and 7 from J, leaving 4 bases between them. CDR3: CASSPQGGELFF. CDR3 nucleotide sequence: TGTGCCAGCTCACCACAGGGCGGGGAGCTGTTTTTT.

The chain couples TRBV2 to TRBJ2-5; 7 nucleotides agree with TRBD2. This CDR3 region has 13 residues. V dropped 6 bases and J dropped 4; count of bases not matched to a gene: 5. Germline V gene data show CDR1 as SNHLY and CDR2 as FYNNEI. The CDR3 DNA sequence: TGTGCCAGCAGGAAGGGACTAACAGAGACCCAGTACTTC. As protein: CASRKGLTETQYF.

This rearrangement joins TRBV4-2 to TRBJ2-2; 8 nucleotides line up with TRBD2. The V gene end was trimmed by 0 bases and the J gene end by 4 bases; junction bases not matched to a gene: 16. This CDR3 comprises 20 residues. CDR1 and CDR2 (germline): LGHNA, YNFKEQ. CDR3 sequence (DNA): TGTGCCAGCAGCCAAGAAGCCGCCCGGGAGCGGGAGCTGTTCACCGGGGAGCTGTTTTTT. It encodes CASSQEAARERELFTGELFF.

This chain connects TRBV2 to TRBJ2-7, with D possibly matching TRBD1 (6 bases). In germline, CDR1 is SNHLY, CDR2 FYNNEI. The CDR3 has 12 amino acids. The germline V and J ends were trimmed by 7 bases and 0 bases, with 7 bases remaining between them. CDR3 sequence reads: CASTDSSYEQYV. The CDR3 region has the DNA TGTGCCAGCACGGACAGCTCCTACGAGCAGTACGTC.

This chain links TRBV7-9 with TRBJ2-7; D may be TRBD2 (6 bases). V lost 4 bases and J lost 0, with 10 bases in between. This CDR3 is built from 14 residues. The germline V gene encodes CDR1 SEHNR and CDR2 FQNEAQ (reference sequence). Written as DNA, the CDR3 is TGTGCCAGCAGCTATTTAGCGGACTCCTACGAGCAGTACTTC. Its protein is CASSYLADSYEQYF.

This clonotype was picked up one time. The CDR3 sequence: CASSSTNPAGTDTQYF. CDR3 sequence (DNA): TGTGCCAGCAGTTCGACCAACCCAGCAGGCACAGATACGCAGTATTTT. This sequence joins TRBV6-1 and TRBJ2-3; no reliable D call. V lost 5 bases and J lost 1, with 16 bases in between. CDR1 and CDR2 from the germline V gene are MNHNS and SASEGT. This CDR3 spans 16 amino acids.

This clonotype was detected a few times. The gene calls are TRBV29-1 and TRBJ1-2; D unresolved. V lost 0 bases, J lost 8 bases, and 10 bases lay in between. Per germline, CDR1 SQVTM and CDR2 ANQGSEA. The CDR3 runs to 12 residues. The CDR3 reads CSVEDRSGGYTF. CDR3 DNA: TGCAGCGTTGAAGACAGATCCGGGGGCTACACCTTC.

The chain links TRBV7-9 to TRBJ2-6; TRBD1 matches 8 bases. Per the germline V gene, CDR1 is SEHNR and CDR2 is FQNEAQ (reference sequence). The V gene end was trimmed by 5 bases and the J gene end by 3 bases; junction bases not matched to a gene: 9. The CDR3 is 17 residues long. CDR3 residues: CASSRWTGFGGANVLTF. CDR3 DNA: TGTGCCAGCAGCCGTTGGACAGGGTTCGGTGGGGCCAACGTCCTGACTTTC.

This clonotype was detected a few times. The V call is TRBV20-1, the J call TRBJ2-3; a weak D match, TRBD2 (6 bases). Trimming stripped 1 base from V and 1 base from J, with 12 bases between. The CDR3 is 15 residues long. Germline CDR1 reads DFQATT; CDR2 reads SNEGSKA (reference sequence). This CDR3 reads CSARGSGLGTDTQYF. CDR3 DNA: TGCAGTGCTAGAGGGTCGGGACTTGGCACAGATACGCAGTATTTT.

This clonotype came up once. This may be a read error: a much more frequent sequence differs by one nucleotide. This chain uses TRBV7-3 with TRBJ1-1; possible D gene TRBD1, 6 bases. Germline values: CDR1 SGHTA, CDR2 FQGTGA. This CDR3 region has 13 residues. The CDR3: CAISSNREAEAFF. Here the CDR3 DNA reads TGTGCCATCAGCAGCAACAGGGAGGCTGAAGCTTTCTTT.

This clonotype was recorded a few times. This sequence joins TRBV7-2 and TRBJ2-3; 8 nucleotides align to TRBD2. CDR1 and CDR2 (germline): SGHTA, FQGNSA. This CDR3 contains 17 residues. V dropped 6 bases and J dropped 2; count of bases not matched to a gene: 13. The CDR3 DNA is TGTGCCAGCAGTTCGGGGGGGCCCCTCCCGATCACAGATACGCAGTATTTT. The encoded protein is CASSSGGPLPITDTQYF.

This clonotype has more than one count but fewer than ten. The chain uses TRBV6-1 and TRBJ1-1; unclear D gene. The CDR3 has 14 residues. Germline V gives CDR1 MNHNS, CDR2 SASEGT. V shed 2 bases and J shed 6 bases, with 13 bases lying between them. The CDR3 protein is CASSEQPQRSEAFF. CDR3 DNA: TGTGCCAGCAGTGAACAGCCCCAAAGGTCTGAAGCTTTCTTT.

A remark on this clonotype: With a much larger clone just one base away, this may be a read error. The chain joins TRBV5-1 to TRBJ2-1; no definite D call. Trimming removed 0 bases from V and 8 bases from J, with 9 bases in between. This CDR3 is built from 13 residues. Germline V lookup: CDR1 SGHRS, CDR2 YFSETQ. The CDR3 sequence is CASSLGYLDEQFF. The CDR3 nucleotides are TGCGCCAGCAGCTTGGGATATTTGGATGAGCAGTTCTTC.

This clonotype was counted between two and nine times. The chain joins TRBV9 to TRBJ2-3; possibly TRBD2 for D (5 bases). The V and J ends lost 0 bases and 6 bases respectively, with 8 bases between them. Germline V lookup: CDR1 SGDLS, CDR2 YYNGEE. The CDR3 runs 13 residues. This chain's CDR3 is CASSVAPGDTQYF. CDR3 DNA: TGTGCCAGCAGCGTAGCTCCGGGGGATACGCAGTATTTT.

The rearrangement uses TRBV2 and TRBJ1-6; no clear D. CDR1 is SNHLY and CDR2 is FYNNEI in the germline V gene. With 1 base removed from V and 10 bases from J, the gap between germline ends came to 8 bases. This CDR3 is 13 amino acids long. The CDR3 DNA reads as TGTGCCAGCAGTGAAGGGAACTGGTCACCCCTCCACTTT. This translates into CASSEGNWSPLHF.

The chain carries TRBV12-3 or TRBV12-4 and TRBJ2-3, with 7 nucleotides matching TRBD2. V was clipped by 4 bases and J by 0 bases; unmatched bases: 4. This CDR3 comprises 15 residues. The CDR3 here is CASSYVGGSTDTQYF. As DNA, the CDR3 is TGTGCCAGCAGTTACGTGGGGGGGAGCACAGATACGCAGTATTTT.